Listed here are 7 T cell receptor beta chains from one sample, sequenced in a study of blood T cell repertoires in COVID-19. Sequenced by immunoSEQ multiplex PCR; TCRdb stores in-frame clones only, minus some. Of 200,000 to 300,000 clones detected, 70% to 90% appear once; the ten largest clones hold 3% to 4%. Sequenced: peripheral blood. These receptors were taken from a woman between 35 and 50 years old with acute or convalescent COVID-19.

The chain has TRBV6-4 and TRBJ1-1; TRBD1 matches 7 bases. Germline loops: CDR1 MRHNA, CDR2 SNTAGT. The J segment lost 4 bases and the V segment lost 6 bases, leaving 11 bases of the junction unmatched. This CDR3 is built from 15 residues. CDR3 DNA sequence: TGTGCCAGCAGCCCCTCGGAGGGGGCGGGCACTGAAGCTTTCTTT. Protein product: CASSPSEGAGTEAFF.

The chain recombines TRBV13 with TRBJ1-1; TRBD1 matches 10 bases. The V gene's germline CDR1 is PRHDT and CDR2 FYEKMQ (reference sequence). The CDR3 is 16 amino acids. V was pared by 5 bases and J by 5 bases, with 11 bases of the junction left unmatched. Here the CDR3 DNA reads TGTGCCAGCAGCCTACCGGGACAGGGGTGGCGAACTGAAGCTTTCTTT. Its translation is CASSLPGQGWRTEAFF.

The genes are TRBV27 and TRBJ1-6, with D possibly being TRBD1 (6 bases). This CDR3 is 15 amino acids long. V was clipped by 2 bases and J by 9 bases, with 14 bases between them. Germline CDR1 and CDR2: MNHEY and SMNVEV (reference sequence). The CDR3 DNA sequence: TGTGCCAGCAGTTTAGTAGTGCAGGGGTTTTCACCCCTCCACTTT. It codes for CASSLVVQGFSPLHF.

This chain links TRBV5-1 with TRBJ2-5, with D uncertain. The CDR3 has 14 amino acids. The V end was cut by 2 bases, the J end by 2 bases, with 10 bases between. Per the germline V gene, CDR1 is SGHRS and CDR2 is YFSETQ. The CDR3 bases are TGCGCCAGCAGCTTAAGACAATTACAAGAGACCCAGTACTTC. Encoded protein: CASSLRQLQETQYF.

The rearrangement links TRBV9 to TRBJ2-5, with TRBD1 matching over 9 bases. V gave up 1 base and J gave up 4 bases; unmatched junction bases: 2. This CDR3 contains 14 residues. CDR1 is SGDLS and CDR2 is YYNGEE in the germline V gene. For the CDR3, the DNA is TGTGCCAGCAGCGTACCGGACAGGGGAGAGACCCAGTACTTC. Its translation is CASSVPDRGETQYF.

This clone was seen once. This chain connects TRBV5-6 to TRBJ1-2; D ambiguous. Trimming took off 0 bases at V and 1 base at J, with 13 bases between the two ends. Germline CDR1 reads SGHDT; CDR2 reads YYEEEE. CDR3 length: 16 amino acids. The CDR3 region is CASSLVLNRVNYGYTF. In DNA form, the CDR3 reads TGTGCCAGCAGCTTGGTATTGAACCGAGTTAACTATGGCTACACCTTC.

This clone is a singleton in its sample. The chain carries TRBV19 and TRBJ2-2, with D possibly TRBD1 on 6 matching bases. Trimming pared 4 bases from V and 6 bases from J, leaving 9 bases between. Germline V gene lookup returns CDR1 LNHDA and CDR2 SQIVND (reference sequence). The CDR3 loop spans 13 amino acids. CDR3 sequence: CASSRTVSGELFF. The CDR3 DNA is TGTGCCAGTAGTAGGACAGTCTCCGGGGAGCTGTTTTTT.